A single sample gave rise to the 22 T cell receptor beta chains below, sequenced in a study of T-cell reconstitution after alpha-beta-depleted transplantation in children. Construction of the TCRbeta library involved unique molecular identifiers. MiXCR, applied by TCRdb to the PCR reads, yields one record per CDR3 protein. The data show 450,000 to 600,000 distinct CDR3 sequences, 10% seen once. The sample in question was PBMCs, obtained before TCRalphabeta/CD19-depleted stem cell transplant. Receptor source: a child aged 2 to 10 with inherited bone marrow failure, due to receive a stem cell transplant.

Ten or more counts support this clonotype. V usage is TRBV6-5 and J usage is TRBJ2-7, with D uncertain. Trimming took 8 bases from V and 3 from J, leaving 5 bases between them. Per the germline V gene, CDR1 is MNHEY and CDR2 is SVGAGI. The CDR3 contains 10 residues. The CDR3 nucleotides read TGTGCCAGCGGGGTCTACGAGCAGTACTTC. As protein: CASGVYEQYF.

This clonotype was detected many times. The rearrangement links TRBV27 to TRBJ2-1; 14 bases fit TRBD2. After removal of 4 bases from V and 7 bases from J, the junction contained 0 bases not matched to a gene. The length of the CDR3 is 14 residues. Germline assignment: CDR1 MNHEY and CDR2 SMNVEV (reference sequence). The CDR3 loop is CASSWTSGGNEQFF. CDR3 nucleotide sequence: TGTGCCAGCAGTTGGACTAGCGGGGGGAATGAGCAGTTCTTC.

This clonotype appeared many times. The genes are TRBV12-3 or TRBV12-4 and TRBJ1-2; a possible D gene is TRBD1 (6 bases). V gave up 6 bases and J gave up 4 bases, with 12 bases separating them. The CDR3 consists of 13 residues. The CDR3 sequence is CASRLQGSYGYTF. The CDR3, as DNA: TGTGCCAGCAGACTACAGGGATCCTATGGCTACACCTTC.

This clonotype was recorded at least ten times. The genes are TRBV5-4 and TRBJ2-2; no definite D call. The V and J ends lost 4 bases and 6 bases respectively, with 13 bases between them. Germline V gene sequence: CDR1 SGHNT, CDR2 YYREEE (reference sequence). CDR3 length equals 14 residues. The CDR3 DNA reads TGTGCCAGCAGCCCGATGGGATCCCCCGGGGAGCTGTTTTTT. Protein sequence: CASSPMGSPGELFF. The complete variable domain, with remaining parts taken from reference TRBV5-4 and TRBJ2-2, reads ETGVTQSPTHLIKTRGQQVTLRCSSQSGHNTVSWYQQALGQGPQFIFQYYREEENGRGNFPPRFSGLQFPNYSSELNVNALELDDSALYLCASSPMGSPGELFFGEGSRLTVL.

The chain links TRBV30 to TRBJ1-1; D gene unclear. V dropped 5 bases and J dropped 4 bases, with 14 bases sitting between them. CDR3 length: 13 residues. Germline V gives CDR1 GTSNPN, CDR2 SVGIG (reference sequence). Here the CDR3 reads CAWDPAGVTEAFF. Here the CDR3 DNA reads TGTGCCTGGGACCCCGCCGGGGTCACTGAAGCTTTCTTT.

Ten or more counts support this clonotype. The rearrangement uses TRBV20-1 and TRBJ2-2, with 13 bases that match TRBD2. Germline assignment: CDR1 DFQATT and CDR2 SNEGSKA (reference sequence). This CDR3 contains 16 residues. J lost 7 bases, V lost 3 bases, and 8 bases had no gene match. The DNA for the CDR3 is TGCAGTGCTAGTACCGGGACTAGCGGGATAGGCGGGGAGCTGTTTTTT. Its protein is CSASTGTSGIGGELFF.

This chain's CDR3 is CASSKGQGNLDTEAFF. CDR3 nucleotide sequence: TGTGCCAGCAGCAAGGGACAGGGGAATTTGGACACTGAAGCTTTCTTT. This chain connects TRBV5-4 to TRBJ1-1, with TRBD1 matching 10 bases. J lost 3 bases, V lost 4 bases, and 9 bases had no gene match. The length of the CDR3 is 16 residues. The germline gives CDR1 SGHNT, CDR2 YYREEE (reference sequence).

The chain couples TRBV4-1 to TRBJ2-1; D uncertain. CDR1 and CDR2 (germline): MGHRA, YSYEKL. The length of the CDR3 is 16 residues. The V end was cut by 1 base, the J end by 3 bases, with 13 bases between. The CDR3 nucleotides are TGCGCCAGCAGCCAAGCTAGTGGCGGCCTCTACAATGAGCAGTTCTTC. Residues: CASSQASGGLYNEQFF.

This clonotype was seen repeatedly, ten times or more. The chain couples TRBV10-3 to TRBJ1-1; the D is unclear. The CDR3 has 13 residues. Germline-derived CDR1 and CDR2 are ENHRY and SYGVKD. Trimming pared 4 bases from V and 0 bases from J, leaving 6 bases between. In DNA form, the CDR3 reads TGTGCCATCAGTGGCACAGTGAACACTGAAGCTTTCTTT. This gives the protein CAISGTVNTEAFF.

The table lists this clonotype with many counts. The rearrangement joins TRBV6-5 to TRBJ2-1; unclear D gene. V lost 0 bases and J lost 2, with 11 bases in between. Germline CDR1 reads MNHEY; CDR2 reads SVGAGI. The CDR3 runs 16 residues. The CDR3 region has the DNA TGTGCCAGCAGTTACTCGGCGGTACCACCCTACAATGAGCAGTTCTTC. This gives the protein CASSYSAVPPYNEQFF.

V usage is TRBV27 and J usage is TRBJ1-5, with no clear D. Trimming cost V 8 bases and J 5 bases, with 7 bases left between them. The germline V gene encodes CDR1 MNHEY and CDR2 SMNVEV (reference sequence). This CDR3 is built from 11 residues. The CDR3 region is CASGPYQPQHF. CDR3 in DNA: TGTGCCAGCGGACCTTATCAGCCCCAGCATTTT.

At least ten counts were recorded for this clonotype. This chain links TRBV19 with TRBJ2-1; TRBD2 matches 9 bases. CDR3 size: 16 residues. Germline CDR1 and CDR2: LNHDA and SQIVND (reference sequence). The V gene end was trimmed by 6 bases and the J gene end by 0 bases; junction bases not matched to a gene: 6. The CDR3: CASRRGSGSSYNEQFF. The CDR3 bases are TGTGCCAGTAGAAGGGGTAGCGGGAGCTCCTACAATGAGCAGTTCTTC.

The rearrangement joins TRBV15 to TRBJ1-2, with D hard to call. Germline lookup yields CDR1 LNHNV and CDR2 YYDKDF (reference sequence). Trimming shortened V by 0 bases and J by 14 bases, and 16 bases separated the two germline ends. This CDR3 spans 13 amino acids. Here the CDR3 DNA reads TGTGCCACCAGCAGAGATTTAACCTGGGGTCATACCTTC. This codes for CATSRDLTWGHTF.

This clonotype came up many times. This chain joins TRBV30 and TRBJ1-3; D call uncertain. V was pared by 0 bases and J by 6 bases, with 18 bases between. Germline loops: CDR1 GTSNPN, CDR2 SVGIG (reference sequence). This CDR3 is 16 amino acids long. This CDR3 is CAWSVAVGRVANTIYF. The CDR3 nucleotides read TGTGCCTGGAGTGTAGCGGTGGGCCGAGTTGCAAACACCATATATTTT.

This clonotype showed up many times. The chain recombines TRBV4-3 with TRBJ2-7; 13 positions agree with TRBD2. This CDR3 is 15 amino acids long. Germline values: CDR1 LGHNA, CDR2 YSLEER. The J segment lost 6 bases and the V segment lost 4 bases, leaving 6 bases of the junction unmatched. The CDR3 here is CASSRTSGSFVEQYF. CDR3 nucleotides: TGCGCCAGCAGCCGGACTAGCGGGAGTTTTGTCGAGCAGTACTTC.

Many counts were recorded for this clonotype. The chain is built from TRBV5-1 and TRBJ1-1; 9 positions match TRBD1. With 2 bases clipped from V and 11 bases from J, the junction kept 10 bases outside the gene matches. Germline CDR1 reads SGHRS; CDR2 reads YFSETQ. The CDR3 is 14 amino acids. Here the CDR3 reads CASSFEGTGRDAFF. CDR3 DNA sequence: TGCGCCAGCAGCTTCGAGGGGACAGGGCGTGATGCTTTCTTT.

Points on this clonotype: Being one base from a much bigger clone, this may be a read error. The rearrangement links TRBV20-1 to TRBJ2-1, with TRBD2 matching over 16 bases. V trimming: 6 bases; J trimming: 12 bases; junction bases outside the gene matches: 8. CDR1 is DFQATT, CDR2 SNEGSKA, per germline (reference sequence). This CDR3 spans 14 amino acids. The CDR3 DNA follows: TGCAGTGCCTCCCCGGGACTAGCGGGAGGGCGGCAGTTCTTC. Protein: CSASPGLAGGRQFF.

This clonotype was seen a handful of times. V usage is TRBV7-8 and J usage is TRBJ2-5, with D possibly matching TRBD1 (5 bases). This CDR3 is built from 17 residues. Between the trimmed V and J ends, which lost 0 bases and 5 bases, there was a span of 19 bases. In germline, CDR1 is SGHVS, CDR2 FQNEAQ. This CDR3 reads CASSLASGPGLGETQYF. The CDR3 nucleotides read TGTGCCAGCAGCTTAGCGTCTGGCCCAGGGTTAGGGGAGACCCAGTACTTC.

This clonotype came up many times. The chain couples TRBV5-1 to TRBJ2-7, with D possibly called TRBD1 or TRBD2 (5 bases each). CDR1 is SGHRS, CDR2 YFSETQ, per germline. The V gene lost 1 base and the J gene lost 2 bases, with 16 bases spanning the gap. CDR3 length: 16 amino acids. The CDR3 bases are TGCGCCAGCAGCTTGAACTCCGGGACGGTAGCCTACGAGCAGTACTTC. It is translated as CASSLNSGTVAYEQYF.

In its sample, this clonotype was seen many times. This sequence joins TRBV4-3 and TRBJ2-1, with TRBD2 identical over 11 bases. Germline V gene lookup returns CDR1 LGHNA and CDR2 YSLEER. The V segment lost 3 bases and the J segment 5 bases; nucleotides outside the gene matches: 9. The CDR3 extends over 17 amino acids. For the CDR3, the DNA is TGCGCCAGCAGCCAGCTATTGGGACTAGCGGAGGACAATGAGCAGTTCTTC. As protein: CASSQLLGLAEDNEQFF.

This clonotype was detected ten times or more. This chain joins TRBV29-1 and TRBJ2-1, with 11 bases identical to TRBD2. CDR1 SQVTM and CDR2 ANQGSEA come from the germline V gene. Unmatched junction bases numbered 6, after V lost 2 bases and J lost 3 bases. CDR3 length: 16 residues. The CDR3 bases are TGCAGCGTTGAATTGAGGACTAGCGGGTACTACAATGAGCAGTTCTTC. Translated: CSVELRTSGYYNEQFF.

This clonotype was seen a handful of times. The chain joins TRBV20-1 to TRBJ2-4; possible D gene TRBD2, 6 bases. Trimming left V 6 bases short and J 0 bases short, with 18 bases between. CDR1 is DFQATT and CDR2 is SNEGSKA in the germline V gene (reference sequence). The CDR3 is 16 amino acids. CDR3 sequence: CSAAGGAVLAKNIQYF. In DNA form, the CDR3 reads TGCAGTGCCGCAGGCGGGGCCGTCCTAGCCAAAAACATTCAGTACTTC.